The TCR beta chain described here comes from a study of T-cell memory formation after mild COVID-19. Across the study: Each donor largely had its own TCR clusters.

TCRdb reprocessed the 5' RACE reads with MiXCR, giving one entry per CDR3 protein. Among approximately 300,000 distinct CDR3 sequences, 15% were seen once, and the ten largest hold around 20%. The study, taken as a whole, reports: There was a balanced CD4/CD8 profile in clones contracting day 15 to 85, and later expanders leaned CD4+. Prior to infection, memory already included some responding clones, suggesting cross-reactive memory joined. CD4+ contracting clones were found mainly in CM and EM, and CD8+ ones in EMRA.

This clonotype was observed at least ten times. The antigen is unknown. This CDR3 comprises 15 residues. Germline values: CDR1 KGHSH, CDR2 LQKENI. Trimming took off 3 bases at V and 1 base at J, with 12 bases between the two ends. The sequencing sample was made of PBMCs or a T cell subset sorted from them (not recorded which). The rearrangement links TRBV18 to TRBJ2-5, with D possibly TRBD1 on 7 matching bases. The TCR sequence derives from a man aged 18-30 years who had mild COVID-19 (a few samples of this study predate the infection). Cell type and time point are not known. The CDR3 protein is CASSPGGTAQETQYF. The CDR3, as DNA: TGTGCCAGCTCACCGGGCGGGACAGCCCAAGAGACCCAGTACTTC. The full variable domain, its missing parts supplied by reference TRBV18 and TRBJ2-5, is NAGVMQNPRHLVRRRGQEARLRCSPMKGHSHVYWYRQLPEEGLKFMVYLQKENIIDESGMPKERFSAEFPKEGPSILRIQQVVRGDSAAYFCASSPGGTAQETQYFGPGTRLLVL.